The TCR beta chain under discussion was sequenced for a study of Ad26.COV2.S vaccination and SARS-CoV-2 variants. Germline CDR1 SEHNR, CDR2 FQNEAQ (reference sequence). The CDR3 extends over 15 amino acids. The J segment lost 5 bases and the V segment lost 1 base, leaving 4 bases of the junction unmatched. The table came from immunoSEQ multiplex PCR; TCRdb's copy has only in-frame clones and leaves some out. The top ten hold approximately 6% of the sample, which has roughly 180,000 clones, approximately 90% seen once. This receptor was taken from a human donor who had recovered from COVID-19. The V call is TRBV7-9, the J call TRBJ1-4; TRBD1 matches 7 bases. Sequencing was performed on peripheral blood, taken after recovery from COVID-19. The CDR3 region is CASSLGTGENEKLFF. CDR3 nucleotides: TGTGCCAGCAGCTTAGGCACAGGGGAAAATGAAAAACTGTTTTTT.